This T cell receptor (beta chain) appears in the sequencing data of a study of molecular identifiers for immune sequencing clone quantification. Study outcomes and limitations: Spiked Jurkat TCR RNA equivalent to one cell was reportedly detectable in one million naive cells. Barcode sharing among identical TCR molecules could make large clones appear smaller.

Each CDR3 protein is one row after TCRdb ran MiXCR on the PCR reads. The table has fewer than 100,000 distinct CDR3 sequences, 21% seen once. Sorted inputs of 20,000 to 1,000,000 cells, with 10%, 30% or 50% RNA, yielded naive CD8 libraries. This clonotype was recorded at least ten times. What it recognizes is unknown. Germline V CDR1 and CDR2: MDHEN, SYDVKM. V gave up 7 bases and J gave up 3 bases, with 7 bases separating them. This CDR3 contains 12 residues. This receptor was identified in a human donor in good health. Some libraries in this study had Jurkat cell RNA spiked in. This rearrangement joins TRBV28 to TRBJ1-5; no definite D call. The sequenced sample was naive CD8+ T cells from blood, with Jurkat cell RNA spiked in. Regarding subset: FACS-sorted CD8+CD4-CCR7+CD45RA+ naive T cells. The DNA for the CDR3 is TGTGCCAGCACGGGGATCAATCAGCCCCAGCATTTT. Translating it yields CASTGINQPQHF.